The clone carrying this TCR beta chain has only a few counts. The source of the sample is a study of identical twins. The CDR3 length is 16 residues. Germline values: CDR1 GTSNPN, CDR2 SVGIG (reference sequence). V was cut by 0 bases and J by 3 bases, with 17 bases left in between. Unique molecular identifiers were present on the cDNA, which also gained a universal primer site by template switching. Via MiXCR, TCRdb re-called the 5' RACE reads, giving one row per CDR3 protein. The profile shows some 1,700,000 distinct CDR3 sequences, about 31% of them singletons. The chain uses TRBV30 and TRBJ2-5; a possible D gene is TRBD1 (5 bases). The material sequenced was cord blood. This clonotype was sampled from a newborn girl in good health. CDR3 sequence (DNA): TGTGCCTGGAGTGTAGGGCAGGGCAAGTGGGAAGAGACCCAGTACTTC. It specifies CAWSVGQGKWEETQYF.